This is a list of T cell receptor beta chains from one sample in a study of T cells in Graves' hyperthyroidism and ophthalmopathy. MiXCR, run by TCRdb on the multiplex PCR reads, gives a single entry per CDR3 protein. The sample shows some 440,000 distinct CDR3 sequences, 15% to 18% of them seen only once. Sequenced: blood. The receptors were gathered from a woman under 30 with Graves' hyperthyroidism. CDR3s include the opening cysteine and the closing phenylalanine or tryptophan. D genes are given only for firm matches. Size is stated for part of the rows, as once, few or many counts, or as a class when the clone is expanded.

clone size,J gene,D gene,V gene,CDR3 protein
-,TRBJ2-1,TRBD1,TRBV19,CASTPRQGIEQFF
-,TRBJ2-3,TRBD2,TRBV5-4,CASSSRTSADTQYF
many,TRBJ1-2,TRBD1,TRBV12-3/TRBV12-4,CASTLSGTGGAYGYTF
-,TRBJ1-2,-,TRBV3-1,CASSTYNYGYTF
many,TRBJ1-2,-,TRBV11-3,CASSLPEGSRKGYTF
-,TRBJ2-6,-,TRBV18,CASSPIGGSGANVLTF
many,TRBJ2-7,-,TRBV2,CASSDGGPYEQYF
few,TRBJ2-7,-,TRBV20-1,CSASGSLPHEQYF
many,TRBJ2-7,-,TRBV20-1,CSARGPQGPYEQYF
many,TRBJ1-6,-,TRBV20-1,CSARAPSGRIYNSPLHF
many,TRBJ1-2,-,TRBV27,CASKKGGFRGYTF
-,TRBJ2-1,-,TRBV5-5,CASSLPGGREVNEQFF
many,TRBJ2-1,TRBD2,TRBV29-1,CSVGGGKHTYNEQFF
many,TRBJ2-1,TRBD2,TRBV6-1,CASSYGGLARNEQFF
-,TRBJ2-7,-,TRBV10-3,CAISESWDTYEQYF
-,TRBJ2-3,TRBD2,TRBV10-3,CAISQQRGATDTQYF
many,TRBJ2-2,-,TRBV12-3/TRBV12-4,CASSSPTGELFF
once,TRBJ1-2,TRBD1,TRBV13,CASSLDRAGYGYTF
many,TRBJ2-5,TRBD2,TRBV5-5,CASSRTSGASQETQYF
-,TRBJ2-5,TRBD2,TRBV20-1,CSALSVAGVQETQYF
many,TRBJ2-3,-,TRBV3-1,CASSPVERGTDTQYF
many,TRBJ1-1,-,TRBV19,CASSKAPMLAFF
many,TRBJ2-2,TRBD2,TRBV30,CAWSVFLAGVGGELFF
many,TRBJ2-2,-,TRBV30,CAWSSLKGVRELFF
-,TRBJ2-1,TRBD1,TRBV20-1,CSAAGTGGFNEQFF
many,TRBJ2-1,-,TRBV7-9,CASAEDSPGLNEQFF
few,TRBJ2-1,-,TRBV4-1,CASSSTGHMDEQFF
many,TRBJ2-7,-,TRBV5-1,CASRWGASYEQYF
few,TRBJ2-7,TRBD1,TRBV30,CAWTGAGTGVYEQYF
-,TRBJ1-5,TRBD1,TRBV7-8,CASSKDRIAGQPQHF
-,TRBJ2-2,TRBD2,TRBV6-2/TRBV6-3,CASSGLAGAPGELFF
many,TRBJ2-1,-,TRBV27,CASSLSGDYNEQFF
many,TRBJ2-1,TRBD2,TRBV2,CASLTSGSGGEQFF
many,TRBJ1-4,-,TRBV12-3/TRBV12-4,CASSEIRGGRANEKLFF
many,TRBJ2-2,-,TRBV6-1,CASSPREYTGELFF
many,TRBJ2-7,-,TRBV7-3,CASSPFGRSYEQYF
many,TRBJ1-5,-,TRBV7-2,CASSLLTSNQPQHF
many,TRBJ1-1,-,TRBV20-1,CSAPQKWNWEGEAFF
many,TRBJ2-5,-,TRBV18,CASSPPLAQPATQYF
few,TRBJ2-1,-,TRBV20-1,CSADGGGSGVNEQFF
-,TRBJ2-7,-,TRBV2,CASSEAGRYYEQYF
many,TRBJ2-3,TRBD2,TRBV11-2,CASSMMTSGSTDTQYF
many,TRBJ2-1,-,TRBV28,CASSFRLYNEQFF
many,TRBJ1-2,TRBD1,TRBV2,CATADRGYGYTF
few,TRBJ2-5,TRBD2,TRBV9,CASSVGTSGVQETQYF
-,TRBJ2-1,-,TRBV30,CAWSPDSFDNEQFF
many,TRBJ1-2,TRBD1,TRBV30,CAWTGTDYFATGYTF
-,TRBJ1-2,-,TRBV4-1,CASSQEGAAVGYTF
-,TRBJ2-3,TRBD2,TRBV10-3,CAISETVRAGLGTDTQYF
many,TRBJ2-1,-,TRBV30,CAWEERPGEQFF
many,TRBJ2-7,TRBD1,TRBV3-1,CASSGQGKSYEQYF